Below, one T cell receptor beta chain is given with its context. The target antigen is unknown. Use of 60 Vbeta and 13 Jbeta primers characterized the PCR. Assay used: immunoSEQ multiplex PCR; TCRdb lists only in-frame clones, some missing. This table holds roughly 160,000 clones, roughly 85% found once. This specimen comes from a study of cytomegalovirus exposure and HLA in healthy donors. Germline CDR1 SGHDN, CDR2 FVKESK. This CDR3 region has 12 residues. Trimming left V 2 bases short and J 8 bases short, with 9 bases between. The study's findings and limits: From TCR beta sequences, most subjects' HLA-A and HLA-B alleles were reportedly predicted accurately. In a later analysis, a missense DCLRE1C variant was linked to TCR beta V- and J-gene trimming.

This sequence originates from a boy under 10 years old in good health and CMV-seronegative. Input material: PBMCs. The chain employs TRBV14 and TRBJ1-1; a possible D gene is TRBD1 (5 bases). CDR3 loop: CASSQYGGEAFF. The DNA of the CDR3 is TGTGCCAGCAGCCAATACGGGGGGGAAGCTTTCTTT.